The next 22 T cell receptor beta chains were all read from a single sample in a study of CXCR3-negative and CXCR3-positive naive CD8 T cells (dated by TCRdb to the late 2010s). Sequencer: NextSeq 550. The Human TCR Profiling Kit (MiLaboratory) was used to make UMI-labeled 5' RACE TRB cDNA libraries. The reads were reprocessed in TCRdb, with one entry per CDR3 protein sequence and no accompanying DNA. The table of this sample itemizes about 89,000 distinct CDR3 sequences. The ten largest clones represent 0.95% to 1.4% of the sample. Their target antigens are unknown. Overall study results and their limits: Compared with CXCR3-negative naive cells, CXCR3-positive naive cells had TRB CDR3s with higher hydrophobicity (lower Kidera factor 4), lower energy, and higher strength and volume indices.

The specimen sequenced was naive CXCR3+ CD8+ T cells from blood. The sample's cell subset or site, from its label and the paper: CD45RO-CCR7+CD27+CD95- naive CD8+ T cells expressing CXCR3 (TNR3+). The receptors were gathered from a human donor in good health. Some clones in this sample may be carry-over from other donors' samples.

The chain employs TRBV29-1 and TRBJ1-2. CDR1 is SQVTM and CDR2 is ANQGSEA in the germline V gene. CDR3 length equals 12 residues. The CDR3 spells CSAVGGDGGYTF.

The chain links TRBV3-1 to TRBJ2-7; the D call from TCRdb, TRBD1, cannot be confirmed without DNA. Germline CDR1 is LGHDT and CDR2 is YNNKEL (reference sequence). This CDR3 has 16 amino acids. The CDR3 sequence: CASSQDSRARGHEQYF.

The chain couples TRBV7-3 to TRBJ1-2; TCRdb's assignment of TRBD1 cannot be checked, as there is no DNA. Germline values: CDR1 SGHTA, CDR2 FQGTGA. The CDR3 has 18 amino acids. CDR3 loop: CASSLTGTGTETNYGYTF.

The V call is TRBV7-6, the J call TRBJ2-7; the TCRdb D gene call, TRBD1, has no DNA to confirm it. Germline V gene data show CDR1 as SGHVS and CDR2 as FNYEAQ. The CDR3 has 13 amino acids. The CDR3 sequence: CANSTGITYEQYF.

V usage is TRBV21-1 and J usage is TRBJ2-7; the TCRdb call, TRBD1, lacks DNA for checking. TRBV21-1 is shown as a pseudogene. The CDR3 totals 17 residues. CDR3 loop: CASSKSRRDRDSYEQYF.

The chain uses TRBV5-1 and TRBJ2-1; absent DNA, TCRdb's TRBD2 call cannot be checked. The CDR3 consists of 17 residues. Germline CDR1 and CDR2: SGHRS and YFSETQ. The CDR3 region is CASSLVPTSDGSNEQFF.

V gene TRBV19 combines with J gene TRBJ2-7. CDR3 size: 12 residues. From germline, CDR1 is LNHDA and CDR2 SQIVND (reference sequence). The chain's CDR3 is CASSMGSFEWYF.

J is TRBJ2-7 and V is TRBV6-6; TCRdb returns TRBD2, unconfirmable since there is no DNA. The germline CDR1 and CDR2 sequences are MNHNY and SVGAGI (reference sequence). This CDR3 is 16 amino acids long. CDR3 loop: CASSYMTSGGAYEQYF.

V and J are TRBV29-1 and TRBJ1-2; as DNA is missing, the TRBD1 call by TCRdb cannot be tested. There are 14 residues in the CDR3. Germline CDR1 is SQVTM and CDR2 is ANQGSEA. CDR3 sequence reads: CSVAGTGGDYGYTF.

The chain joins TRBV9 to TRBJ2-3; TCRdb selects TRBD2, and the lack of DNA leaves this call unchecked. Germline CDR1 is SGDLS and CDR2 is YYNGEE. This CDR3 contains 22 residues. The CDR3 loop reads CASSPQGFNAGTSGGSTDTQYF. Complete variable domain (other parts from reference TRBV9 and TRBJ2-3): DSGVTQTPKHLITATGQRVTLRCSPRSGDLSVYWYQQSLDQGLQFLIQYYNGEERAKGNILERFSAQQFPDLHSELNLSSLELGDSALYFCASSPQGFNAGTSGGSTDTQYFGPGTRLTVL.

J is TRBJ2-7 and V is TRBV5-1. Germline CDR1 reads SGHRS; CDR2 reads YFSETQ. This CDR3 is 16 amino acids long. The CDR3 spells CASSLVRSASSYEQYF.

The V and J genes are TRBV28 and TRBJ2-1. Germline V gene data show CDR1 as MDHEN and CDR2 as SYDVKM. This CDR3 is 16 amino acids long. The CDR3 is CASSFRTGSSYNEQFF.

The chain combines TRBV7-2 with TRBJ2-1. CDR1 and CDR2 from the germline V gene are SGHTA and FQGNSA. CDR3 size: 13 residues. The CDR3 sequence is CASSLAKGNEQFF.

The chain is built from TRBV4-2 and TRBJ2-7; the D gene TCRdb calls, TRBD1, cannot be checked with no DNA. The germline CDR1 and CDR2 sequences are LGHNA and YNFKEQ. The CDR3 covers 17 residues. The CDR3 loop reads CASSSSHRGIGSYEQYF.

The gene calls are TRBV21-1 and TRBJ2-7; the TRBD1 assignment by TCRdb is unverifiable without DNA. TRBV21-1 is tagged as a pseudogene. The CDR3 has 17 amino acids. The chain's CDR3 is CASSNKARIKPSYEQYF.

The chain joins TRBV7-2 to TRBJ1-1; TCRdb selects TRBD1, and the lack of DNA leaves this call unchecked. The CDR3 spans 17 residues. The germline gives CDR1 SGHTA, CDR2 FQGNSA. CDR3 amino acids: CASSLALPTRDRVIAFF.

The chain employs TRBV29-1 and TRBJ1-6; TCRdb indicates TRBD1, and absent DNA this call remains unverified. The CDR3 loop spans 12 amino acids. Germline V gene data show CDR1 as SQVTM and CDR2 as ANQGSEA. CDR3 region: CSVKTEDSPLHF.

V and J are TRBV29-1 and TRBJ2-7. CDR1 is SQVTM and CDR2 is ANQGSEA in the germline V gene. The CDR3 runs 15 residues. CDR3 amino acids: CSVEEWVGNIYEQYF.

This chain links TRBV20-1 with TRBJ1-2. Germline V gene sequence: CDR1 DFQATT, CDR2 SNEGSKA (reference sequence). The CDR3 spans 14 residues. This CDR3 reads CSAQGLLENYGYTF.

The chain links TRBV29-1 to TRBJ1-2. The germline gives CDR1 SQVTM, CDR2 ANQGSEA. This CDR3 has 14 amino acids. The CDR3 here is CSVEDAQRGNGYTF.

The chain combines TRBV20-1 with TRBJ1-1; TCRdb returns TRBD1, unconfirmable since there is no DNA. Germline-derived CDR1 and CDR2 are DFQATT and SNEGSKA (reference sequence). The CDR3 loop spans 12 amino acids. The CDR3 sequence is CSAFQGNTEAFF.

The chain carries TRBV7-6 and TRBJ1-1. The CDR3 sequence is 13 residues long. Germline CDR1 reads SGHVS; CDR2 reads FNYEAQ. CDR3 residues: CASSSPLNTEAFF. Using reference TRBV7-6 and TRBJ1-1 for the parts outside the CDR3, the full variable domain is GAGVSQSPRYKVTKRGQDVALRCDPISGHVSLYWYRQALGQGPEFLTYFNYEAQQDKSGLPNDRFSAERPEGSISTLTIQRTEQRDSAMYRCASSSPLNTEAFFGQGTRLTVV.